This T cell receptor beta chain comes out of a study of T cell responses to AZD1222 COVID-19 vaccine. The study's findings and limits: Following two doses of AZD1222, Spike-specific TCR breadth and depth rose. Nearly half of spike-specific TCRs reportedly target unmutated variant regions. The donor group comprised mostly white British people and more females; the analysis possibly underestimated clonal diversity.

Trimming stripped 5 bases from V and 11 bases from J, with 15 bases between. This CDR3 is 13 amino acids long. CDR1 is MNHEY and CDR2 is SVGEGT in the germline V gene. Profiled with immunoSEQ multiplex PCR; TCRdb holds only in-frame clones, not every one. This table holds around 200,000 clones, 85% to 95% found once. To note about this clone: Its specificity is unknown.

This chain connects TRBV6-2 or TRBV6-3 to TRBJ1-4; possible D gene TRBD1, 5 bases. The source of this sequence is an adult who received the MenACWY meningococcal vaccine as a control. Sequencing was performed on peripheral blood, taken 28 days after the second dose of the MenACWY control vaccine. CDR3 bases: TGTGCCAGCAGTCCACATTTGCACAGGAAACTGTTTTTT. Amino acid sequence: CASSPHLHRKLFF.